This TCR beta chain was recorded in a study of cytomegalovirus exposure and HLA in healthy donors. Study information: For the 300 to 450 genotyped donors, around 76% fell within the Caucasian-associated ancestry cluster. Overall study findings and caveats: For most TCR sequences rarity was the rule, although some public TCRs occurred in many donors. Sequence variants that were highly shared formed a cluster that was likely a sequencing artifact.

This cohort consisted of healthy bone marrow donors. Germline assignment: CDR1 SGHTS and CDR2 YDEGEE. Trimming removed 5 bases at V and 10 bases at J, with 22 bases between. This CDR3 comprises 14 residues. With 60 Vbeta and 13 Jbeta primers, the PCR was carried out. Assay: immunoSEQ multiplex PCR; the TCRdb copy retains only in-frame clones and omits some. The sample totals 100,000 to 150,000 clones. A note on this clone: The target antigen is unknown.

The genes are TRBV5-8 and TRBJ2-7; tentatively, D is TRBD1 (5 bases). The receptor was derived from a man aged 25-45 years in good health and CMV-seronegative. The sample consisted of PBMCs. CDR3 coding DNA: TGTGCCAGCAGGCGCAGGGCGTGGGGTACGCCCCAGTACTTC. This sequence encodes CASRRRAWGTPQYF.